The 2 T cell receptor beta chains given below trace back to one sample, sequenced in a study of patients and donors after allogeneic stem cell transplantation. In TCRdb, the RT-PCR reads were re-called with MiXCR into one record per CDR3 protein. The sample carries about 400,000 distinct CDR3 sequences, roughly 17% recorded once. The material sequenced was blood, either unsorted or a sorted T cell fraction (not recorded which). The receptors were gathered from a human donor who was either an allogeneic HSCT recipient or a stem cell or donor lymphocyte infusion donor (not recorded which). It is not recorded whose cells these are; they may come from a transplant donor.

In this sample, this clonotype turned up a few times. V and J are TRBV20-1 and TRBJ2-1, with no clear D. Germline assignment: CDR1 DFQATT and CDR2 SNEGSKA (reference sequence). The length of the CDR3 is 17 residues. The V gene lost 4 bases and the J gene lost 3 bases, with 22 bases spanning the gap. DNA of the CDR3: TGCAGTGCTACCAACCTCGCCAGACGGTCAGGCTACAATGAGCAGTTCTTC. Amino acid sequence: CSATNLARRSGYNEQFF.

This clonotype was detected only a few times. The rearrangement joins TRBV7-2 to TRBJ2-7; D is unresolved. CDR3 length equals 14 residues. The germline V gene encodes CDR1 SGHTA and CDR2 FQGNSA. V was cut by 4 bases and J by 3 bases, with 13 bases left in between. CDR3 bases: TGTGCCAGCAGCTCCCCAGGCCGATACTACGAGCAGTACTTC. Translated: CASSSPGRYYEQYF.